The 24 T cell receptor beta chains given below trace back to one sample, sequenced in a study of CD8+CD57+ T cells in acquired aplastic anemia. CD8+CD57+ cell expansion had been shown by flow cytometry in patients chosen for sequencing. CDR3 and TCR beta VDJ profiling relied on genomic DNA as the template. TCRdb itself ran the reads through MiXCR, one entry per CDR3 protein. In the table there are about 200,000 distinct CDR3 sequences, about half of which are singletons. The sequencing sample was made of sorted CD4+, CD8+, or CD8+CD57+ T cells (not recorded which) from PBMCs. The receptors were sampled from a human donor with aplastic anemia.

Worth noting for this clonotype: The final CDR3 position lacks the conserved phenylalanine or tryptophan, pointing to a likely read error. The DNA is left out, because the CDR3 cannot be placed on it with certainty; the CDR3 is given as TCRdb lists it. The chain uses TRBV20-1 and TRBJ1-2. In germline, CDR1 is DFQATT, CDR2 SNEGSKA (reference sequence). The CDR3 spans 10 residues, counting both ends. The CDR3 sequence is CSATGLAASY.

There are many counts of this clonotype. This sequence joins TRBV20-1 and TRBJ2-2; 7 bases fit TRBD2. V lost 1 base and J lost 8; bases outside the gene matches: 10. Germline V gene sequence: CDR1 DFQATT, CDR2 SNEGSKA (reference sequence). The CDR3 extends over 15 amino acids. This CDR3 reads CSARVLRGSPGELFF. Here the CDR3 DNA reads TGCAGTGCTAGAGTTCTGCGGGGGTCTCCAGGGGAGCTGTTTTTT.

This clonotype was counted between two and nine times. The chain employs TRBV19 and TRBJ1-6; no reliable D call. The CDR3 sequence is 14 residues long. The germline V gene has CDR1 LNHDA and CDR2 SQIVND (reference sequence). With 5 bases removed from V and 11 bases from J, the gap between germline ends came to 16 bases. Here the CDR3 DNA reads TGTGCCAGTAGTGAAACGGCCTTTGCGACACCCCTCCACTTT. Its translation is CASSETAFATPLHF.

This chain joins TRBV5-1 and TRBJ1-4, with 9 bases lining up with TRBD1. V was clipped by 4 bases and J by 0 bases; unmatched bases: 7. Germline CDR1 and CDR2: SGHRS and YFSETQ. The CDR3 has 17 amino acids. CDR3 loop: CASSPGGQGSTNEKLFF. In nucleotides, the CDR3 is TGCGCCAGCAGCCCGGGGGGACAGGGCTCAACTAATGAAAAACTGTTTTTT.

At least ten counts were recorded for this clonotype. The CDR3 DNA reads TGTGCCAGTAGACCACAGGGGGCGCCGAATAGCAATCAGCCCCAGCATTTT. Translated: CASRPQGAPNSNQPQHF. The chain joins TRBV19 to TRBJ1-5; 9 bases fit TRBD1. Germline values: CDR1 LNHDA, CDR2 SQIVND (reference sequence). The ends lost 6 bases at V and 0 bases at J; junction bases unmatched: 9. The CDR3 runs 17 residues. Together with reference TRBV19 and TRBJ1-5, the CDR3 gives the full variable domain: DGGITQSPKYLFRKEGQNVTLSCEQNLNHDAMYWYRQDPGQGLRLIYYSQIVNDFQKGDIAEGYSVSREKKESFPLTVTSAQKNPTAFYLCASRPQGAPNSNQPQHFGDGTRLSIL.

The CDR3 spells CSVQGTGTGGDYGYTF. In DNA form, the CDR3 reads TGCAGCGTTCAGGGTACCGGGACAGGGGGCGACTATGGCTACACCTTC. The V and J genes are TRBV29-1 and TRBJ1-2; 12 bases match TRBD1. The CDR3 loop spans 16 amino acids. CDR1 and CDR2 (germline): SQVTM, ANQGSEA. V dropped 5 bases and J dropped 3; count of bases not matched to a gene: 10.

The gene calls are TRBV7-9 and TRBJ2-1; 7 bases agree with TRBD2. The V segment lost 1 base and the J segment 7 bases; nucleotides outside the gene matches: 4. The CDR3 is made up of 14 amino acids. The V gene's germline CDR1 is SEHNR and CDR2 FQNEAQ (reference sequence). This chain's CDR3 is CASSLVTGGNEQFF. As DNA, the CDR3 is TGTGCCAGCAGCTTAGTGACCGGGGGGAATGAGCAGTTCTTC.

This clonotype occurred once. The CDR3 end shows no conserved phenylalanine or tryptophan, and so a read error is likely. No DNA is shown, since the ends of the CDR3 on it are uncertain; the CDR3 is the one TCRdb lists. V and J are TRBV7-2 and TRBJ2-1; the table's D call of TRBD2 was not tested on the DNA. The CDR3 numbers 18 amino acids, ends counted. The germline CDR1 and CDR2 sequences are SGHTA and FQGNSA. The CDR3 spells CASSQGSSGGDSPTMSSC.

This chain connects TRBV20-1 to TRBJ2-7, with TRBD2 identical over 9 bases. This CDR3 has 20 residues. With 5 bases clipped from V and 3 bases from J, the junction kept 26 bases outside the gene matches. Germline assignment: CDR1 DFQATT and CDR2 SNEGSKA (reference sequence). The CDR3 protein is CSAWTSDRPQLPVLIYEQYF. Here the CDR3 DNA reads TGCAGTGCTTGGACTAGCGACCGACCACAACTCCCCGTCCTCATCTACGAGCAGTACTTC.

The rearrangement uses TRBV2 and TRBJ1-5; 8 nucleotides line up with TRBD1. Losses at the gene ends were 2 bases for V and 14 bases for J; bases not matched to a gene: 11. CDR3 length: 14 residues. The V gene's germline CDR1 is SNHLY and CDR2 FYNNEI. The CDR3 DNA reads as TGTGCCAGCAGTGAAAGGTCAGGGGGCGGCTACGAGCATTTT. It translates to CASSERSGGGYEHF.

At least ten counts were recorded for this clonotype. V usage is TRBV5-5 and J usage is TRBJ2-1; D remains ambiguous. CDR1 and CDR2 from the germline V gene are SGHKS and YYEKEE (reference sequence). The V and J ends lost 4 bases and 3 bases respectively, with 17 bases between them. This CDR3 is 16 amino acids long. CDR3 sequence: CASSPGMVARYNEQFF. DNA for the CDR3: TGTGCCAGCAGCCCTGGGATGGTAGCCCGCTACAATGAGCAGTTCTTC.

This clonotype was picked up a small number of times. This may come from a read error, since a much larger clone is one base off. A read error is likely, as this CDR3 ends without the conserved phenylalanine or tryptophan. V usage is TRBV4-1 and J usage is TRBJ1-2; TRBD1 might be the D (6 bases). The CDR3 has 15 amino acids. The germline gives CDR1 MGHRA, CDR2 YSYEKL. Deletions cut 0 bases from V and 2 bases from J, with 10 bases between. CDR3 sequence: CASSQDGTLNYGYTL. CDR3 nucleotides: TGCGCCAGCAGCCAAGATGGGACACTCAACTATGGCTACACCCTC.

This rearrangement joins TRBV12-3 or TRBV12-4 to TRBJ1-6; possible D gene TRBD1, 5 bases. The CDR3 has 13 residues. V shed 7 bases and J shed 9 bases, with 13 bases lying between them. CDR3 bases: TGTGCCAGCACCTTAGGGGATCGTTCACCCCTCCACTTT. Protein: CASTLGDRSPLHF.

The chain is built from TRBV2 and TRBJ2-7; D is ambiguous. In germline, CDR1 is SNHLY, CDR2 FYNNEI. V lost 6 bases and J 6 bases, leaving 15 bases between the germline ends. The CDR3 contains 13 residues. Here the CDR3 DNA reads TGTGCCAGCAGCAACGGAGTCGCCCGCGAGCAGTACTTC. It specifies CASSNGVAREQYF. Together with reference TRBV2 and TRBJ2-7, the CDR3 gives the full variable domain: EPEVTQTPSHQVTQMGQEVILRCVPISNHLYFYWYRQILGQKVEFLVSFYNNEISEKSEIFDDQFSVERPDGSNFTLKIRSTKLEDSAMYFCASSNGVAREQYFGPGTRLTVT.

This clonotype was observed many times. The rearrangement links TRBV4-1 to TRBJ1-4; TRBD1 agrees at 7 bases. The germline gives CDR1 MGHRA, CDR2 YSYEKL. The length of the CDR3 is 17 residues. V lost 4 bases, J lost 0 bases, and 8 bases stayed unmatched. As DNA, the CDR3 is TGCGCCAGCAGCCTAGGACAGGAGGTCCCAACTAATGAAAAACTGTTTTTT. It translates to CASSLGQEVPTNEKLFF.

The J gene is TRBJ2-5, the V gene TRBV2, with 8 positions matching TRBD2. This CDR3 spans 17 amino acids. V was clipped by 6 bases and J by 2 bases; unmatched bases: 14. Germline loops: CDR1 SNHLY, CDR2 FYNNEI. Here the CDR3 reads CASRPGMGLGLQETQYF. CDR3 in DNA: TGTGCCAGCAGGCCGGGGATGGGACTAGGCTTACAAGAGACCCAGTACTTC.

As for this clonotype: An end of the junction differs from the germline gene, which may be a read error. The chain joins TRBV7-8 to TRBJ2-1, with D possibly being TRBD1 (6 bases). From germline, CDR1 is SGHVS and CDR2 FQNEAQ. The CDR3 contains 16 residues. In DNA form, the CDR3 reads TGTGCCAGCAGCGTAGGACAGACCATCTCCTACAATGAGCAGTCCTTC. The encoded protein is CASSVGQTISYNEQSF.

This chain links TRBV10-3 with TRBJ1-2; D is undetermined. V lost 2 bases and J lost 2, with 3 bases in between. The CDR3 runs 12 residues. Germline CDR1 and CDR2: ENHRY and SYGVKD. CDR3 in DNA: TGTGCCATCAGTGAGGGAAACTATGGCTACACCTTC. It translates to CAISEGNYGYTF.

Many counts were recorded for this clonotype. The V call is TRBV5-1, the J call TRBJ1-2; no definite D call. V lost 0 bases, J lost 6 bases, and 9 bases lay in between. The CDR3 loop spans 13 amino acids. The germline V gene encodes CDR1 SGHRS and CDR2 YFSETQ. CDR3 in DNA: TGCGCCAGCAGCTTGGGTGGGTTTAATGGCTACACCTTC. Translated, it gives CASSLGGFNGYTF.

This clonotype was detected only a few times. The CDR3 protein is CSVALSYEQYF. As DNA, the CDR3 is TGCAGTGTCGCGCTCTCCTACGAGCAGTACTTC. The V call is TRBV20-1, the J call TRBJ2-7; D uncertain. This CDR3 has 11 residues. Per the germline V gene, CDR1 is DFQATT and CDR2 is SNEGSKA (reference sequence). Trimming removed 7 bases from V and 0 bases from J, with 7 bases in between.

This clonotype was counted between two and nine times. The J gene is TRBJ2-6, the V gene TRBV7-9, with D uncertain. The germline V and J ends were trimmed by 1 base and 1 base, with 8 bases remaining between them. The germline V gene encodes CDR1 SEHNR and CDR2 FQNEAQ (reference sequence). The CDR3 loop spans 16 amino acids. CDR3: CASSLGLGSGANVLTF. CDR3 sequence (DNA): TGTGCCAGCAGCTTAGGCCTAGGGTCTGGGGCCAACGTCCTGACTTTC.

The gene calls are TRBV20-1 and TRBJ1-1; the D is unclear. Germline CDR1 DFQATT, CDR2 SNEGSKA (reference sequence). The CDR3 has 14 amino acids. Between the trimmed V and J ends, which lost 3 bases and 0 bases, there was a span of 11 bases. The CDR3 spells CSASFDTMNTEAFF. The CDR3 DNA sequence: TGCAGTGCTAGCTTCGATACTATGAACACTGAAGCTTTCTTT.

V and J are TRBV20-1 and TRBJ1-2; D gene uncertain. CDR3 size: 15 residues. Trimming stripped 1 base from V and 0 bases from J, with 12 bases between. CDR1 DFQATT and CDR2 SNEGSKA come from the germline V gene (reference sequence). The CDR3 protein is CSARAAQKANYGYTF. The CDR3 nucleotides read TGCAGTGCTAGAGCCGCACAAAAAGCTAACTATGGCTACACCTTC.

Concerning this clonotype: Its ends do not fully match the called genes, so a read error is possible. This chain connects TRBV2 to TRBJ2-1; maybe TRBD1 (6 bases). The germline gives CDR1 SNHLY, CDR2 FYNNEI. The CDR3 is made up of 16 amino acids. The CDR3 region is CASSGGRQSSYNVQFF. CDR3 coding DNA: TGTGCCAGCAGTGGGGGGCGGCAGAGCTCCTACAATGTGCAGTTCTTC. The full variable domain, completed using reference TRBV2 and TRBJ2-1, is EPEVTQTPSHQVTQMGQEVILRCVPISNHLYFYWYRQILGQKVEFLVSFYNNEISEKSEIFDDQFSVERPDGSNFTLKIRSTKLEDSAMYFCASSGGRQSSYNVQFFGPGTRLTVL.